These 29 T cell receptor beta chains came from one sample sequenced in a study of T cell clonality in common variable immunodeficiency. Study outcomes and limitations: Reportedly, TCR beta sequences from common variable immunodeficiency showed fewer deletions and N-nucleotide insertions.

The protocol was immunoSEQ multiplex PCR, while the TCRdb copy is restricted to in-frame clones and leaves out a portion. The specimen has 25,000 to 35,000 clones, none found just once. These receptors' targets are unknown. The sample taken for sequencing was peripheral blood mononuclear cells. These TCRs come from a human donor with common variable immunodeficiency.

This clone was seen many times. Read coverage stops 3 residues before the CDR3 terminus; the germline J gene supplies the remainder. V usage is TRBV18 and J usage is TRBJ1-5, with D tentatively TRBD1 (6 bases). V was shortened by 2 bases and J by 0 bases, with 14 bases between the two germline ends. The V gene's germline CDR1 is KGHSH and CDR2 LQKENI. This CDR3 has 17 amino acids. Here the CDR3 reads CASSPTDRIDSNQPQHF. The DNA read from the CDR3 is TGTGCCAGCTCACCAACGGACAGAATCGATAGCAATCAGCCC.

This clone counts as medium-sized. The sequenced fragment ends 3 residues before the CDR3 boundary, so the rest is inferred from the germline J gene. V and J are TRBV29-1 and TRBJ2-2, with a possible D match to TRBD1 (6 bases). The CDR3 covers 13 residues. Trimming shortened V by 5 bases and J by 1 base, and 8 bases separated the two germline ends. Germline V gene data show CDR1 as SQVTM and CDR2 as ANQGSEA. The CDR3 bases that were read are TGCAGCGTTAAACAGGGGAACACCGGGGAG. Encoded protein: CSVKQGNTGE. The full CDR3 protein reads CSVKQGNTGELFF.

This clone was counted at least ten times. From the germline J gene comes the end of the CDR3, since the read stops 3 residues before it. J is TRBJ2-7 and V is TRBV5-1; 7 positions agree with TRBD2. The V segment lost 5 bases and the J segment 2 bases; nucleotides outside the gene matches: 7. The CDR3 is 14 amino acids. Germline-derived CDR1 and CDR2 are SGHRS and YFSETQ. CDR3: CASSYSGTTYEQYF. The part of the CDR3 DNA that was read is TGCGCCAGCAGTTATTCCGGGACTACCTACGAG.

As to this clone: The read gets to within 3 residues of the CDR3 end, and the germline J gene fills in the rest. This chain uses TRBV19 with TRBJ2-1; 11 positions match TRBD2. V gave up 5 bases and J gave up 5 bases; unmatched junction bases: 11. The germline gives CDR1 LNHDA, CDR2 SQIVND (reference sequence). The CDR3 spans 17 residues. Incomplete CDR3 DNA: TGTGCCAGTAGTCCCCCCCATGGGACTAGCGGTGACAATGAG. Protein sequence: CASSPPHGTSGDNE. The whole CDR3 protein reads CASSPPHGTSGDNEQFF.

On this clone itself: Sequencing ends 3 residues short of the CDR3 end; the germline J gene provides the rest. The chain carries TRBV23-1 and TRBJ2-7, with D perhaps matching TRBD1 (5 bases). TRBV23-1 is identified as an open reading frame with a role that is uncertain. Trimming left V 4 bases short and J 5 bases short, with 15 bases between. The CDR3 length is 14 residues. The CDR3 sequence: CASSRTPPKDEQYF. Partial CDR3 DNA: TGCGCCAGCAGTCGGACACCCCCTAAGGACGAG.

The sample holds a few counts of this clone. The sequence runs out 3 residues before the end of the CDR3; the remainder is reconstructed from the germline J gene. V is TRBV2 and J is TRBJ2-1, with 8 bases that match TRBD2. CDR3 size: 14 residues. With V trimmed by 10 bases and J by 7 bases, 12 bases remained unmatched. Germline V gene sequence: CDR1 SNHLY, CDR2 FYNNEI. The CDR3 sequence is CAIGQPLAGNEQFF. CDR3 bases read: TGTGCCATCGGACAGCCTTTAGCGGGGAATGAG.

This clone was recorded a few times. The CDR3 is cut off 3 residues early in the read; its end comes from the germline J gene. The chain is built from TRBV7-8 and TRBJ2-7; 10 nucleotides align to TRBD2. This CDR3 contains 16 residues. J gave up 1 base and V 4 bases, and 7 bases lay outside the gene matches. Germline V CDR1 and CDR2: SGHVS, FQNEAQ. The part of the CDR3 DNA that was read is TGTGCCAGCAGCTCACCAACTAGCGGGACTTCCTACGAG. Translated: CASSSPTSGTSYE. The full CDR3 protein reads CASSSPTSGTSYEQYF.

Concerning this clone itself: The read is 3 residues too short to cover the CDR3 end, so that end is filled in from the germline J gene. In the same sample, other DNA sequences code for this CDR3. The chain links TRBV18 to TRBJ2-1, with 8 nucleotides matching TRBD1. The germline CDR1 and CDR2 sequences are KGHSH and LQKENI. The junction had 14 bases not matched to a gene; V was cut back by 4 bases and J by 9 bases. The length of the CDR3 is 16 residues. The CDR3: CASSQGQASRGVEQFF. Incomplete CDR3 DNA: TGTGCCAGCTCACAGGGACAGGCCTCGAGGGGGGTTGAG.

The sample holds many counts of this clone. Read data end 3 residues before the CDR3 end; the end is taken from the germline J gene. The chain couples TRBV5-1 to TRBJ2-5; 8 bases are a match to TRBD1. V gave up 4 bases and J gave up 1 base; unmatched junction bases: 3. Germline CDR1 is SGHRS and CDR2 is YFSETQ. The CDR3 spans 14 residues. CDR3 loop: CASSPGQAQETQYF. CDR3 bases read: TGCGCCAGCAGCCCGGGACAGGCCCAAGAGACC.

This clone was counted many times. The read falls 3 residues short of the CDR3 end, and the missing part is taken from the germline J gene. This chain uses TRBV6-4 with TRBJ1-1, with 12 bases that match TRBD1. V lost 6 bases to trimming and J lost 7 bases; unmatched junction nucleotides: 3. The CDR3 contains 13 residues. Germline CDR1 reads MRHNA; CDR2 reads SNTAGT. The sequenced CDR3 bases are TGTGCCAGCAGACGGGACAGGGGGCGTGAA. It is translated as CASRRDRGRE. The full CDR3 protein reads CASRRDRGREAFF.

This clone was counted at least ten times. The CDR3 end lies 3 residues beyond the end of the read and is filled in from the germline J gene. The V gene is TRBV2, the J gene TRBJ1-1, with 9 positions matching TRBD1. V gave up 8 bases and J gave up 0 bases; unmatched junction bases: 10. The CDR3 sequence is 16 residues long. CDR1 and CDR2 (germline): SNHLY, FYNNEI. This chain's CDR3 is CASVRPGQGMNTEAFF. Partial CDR3 DNA: TGTGCCAGCGTAAGACCGGGACAGGGAATGAACACTGAA.

Points on this clone: The CDR3 is cut off 3 residues early in the read; its end comes from the germline J gene. The gene calls are TRBV19 and TRBJ1-5, with a weak D call TRBD1 (6 bases). The V end lost 7 bases, the J end lost 4 bases, and 14 bases lay between the germline ends. Per the germline V gene, CDR1 is LNHDA and CDR2 is SQIVND (reference sequence). The CDR3 has 14 residues. The sequenced part of the CDR3 DNA is TGTGCCAGTACTCCAGGGACATTTAATCAGCCC. Encoded protein: CASTPGTFNQP. The whole CDR3 sequence is CASTPGTFNQPQHF.

The sample holds many counts of this clone. The sequence runs out 3 residues before the end of the CDR3; the remainder is reconstructed from the germline J gene. The V and J genes are TRBV29-1 and TRBJ2-7, with 8 bases identical to TRBD1. The CDR3 contains 15 residues. Germline V CDR1 and CDR2: SQVTM, ANQGSEA. Germline trimming cut 1 base from V and 2 bases from J; bases unmatched to any gene: 7. CDR3 in amino acids: CSVEADRGDTYEQYF. The part of the CDR3 DNA that was read is TGCAGCGTTGAAGCAGACAGGGGAGATACCTACGAG.

The sample holds many counts of this clone. The read halts 3 residues ahead of the CDR3 end, with the missing end drawn from the germline J gene. The chain uses TRBV7-3 and TRBJ2-1, with 12 bases that match TRBD2. The CDR3 length is 15 residues. Looked up from germline, CDR1 is SGHTA and CDR2 is FQGTGA. The trim removed 5 bases at V and 7 bases at J, leaving 6 bases unmatched. The CDR3: CASSDTSGRWNEQFF. The part of the CDR3 DNA that was read is TGTGCCAGCAGCGATACTAGCGGGAGGTGGAATGAG.

In its sample, this clone was seen many times. The read comes to an end 3 residues before the CDR3 does, leaving the germline J gene to fill in the end. The V gene is TRBV18, the J gene TRBJ1-6; D gene unclear. The CDR3 is 13 residues long. Germline assignment: CDR1 KGHSH and CDR2 LQKENI. V was shortened by 1 base and J by 8 bases, with 6 bases between the two germline ends. The covered CDR3 bases are TGTGCCAGCTCACCACATTCTGATTCACCC. Protein product: CASSPHSDSP. The whole CDR3 sequence is CASSPHSDSPLHF.

This clone was seen at least ten times. The CDR3 extends 3 residues past the end of the read, so its final part is completed from the germline J gene. The gene calls are TRBV20-1 and TRBJ2-1; 7 nucleotides align to TRBD1. After removal of 3 bases from V and 4 bases from J, the junction contained 6 bases not matched to a gene. Germline V gene lookup returns CDR1 DFQATT and CDR2 SNEGSKA (reference sequence). This CDR3 has 14 residues. The CDR3 loop is CSARRDRAYNEQFF. The part of the CDR3 DNA that was read is TGCAGTGCTAGGAGGGACAGAGCTTACAATGAG.

This clone occurred a few times. The DNA ends 3 residues before the CDR3 does, and the rest of the CDR3 is filled in from the germline J gene. This chain uses TRBV5-1 with TRBJ2-7, with no clear D. The CDR3 totals 13 residues. CDR1 and CDR2 (germline): SGHRS, YFSETQ. V lost 2 bases and J lost 1, with 7 bases in between. CDR3 loop: CASSFYSSYEQYF. The DNA read from the CDR3 is TGCGCCAGCAGCTTTTACAGTTCCTACGAG.

This clone was seen at least ten times. CDR3 DNA, as far as it was read: TGCGCCAGCAGTGAGCAGTCCTTAGGGACTAGCTATGAG. Protein: CASSEQSLGTSYE. The full CDR3 sequence reads CASSEQSLGTSYEQFF. The chain couples TRBV10-2 to TRBJ2-1, with 9 bases aligning to TRBD2. The CDR3 extends 3 residues past the end of the read, so its final part is completed from the germline J gene. The CDR3 is 16 residues long. Germline V CDR1 and CDR2: WSHSY, SAAADI. J gave up 8 bases and V 2 bases, and 10 bases lay outside the gene matches.

This clone appeared many times. The read terminates 3 residues ahead of where the CDR3 ends, so the germline J gene completes it. V is TRBV4-1 and J is TRBJ2-7, with 7 bases lining up with TRBD1. The trim removed 6 bases at V and 0 bases at J, leaving 11 bases unmatched. Germline lookup yields CDR1 MGHRA and CDR2 YSYEKL. The CDR3 covers 16 residues. The CDR3 reads CASRPPRQGSSYEQYF. Partial CDR3 DNA: TGCGCCAGCAGACCCCCAAGACAGGGTAGCTCCTACGAG.

As regards this clone: The read terminates 3 residues before the CDR3 end, so the remaining end is supplied by the germline J gene. This CDR3 is also generated by other DNA sequences in the sample. The genes are TRBV7-9 and TRBJ2-1; D is uncertain. CDR1 is SEHNR and CDR2 is FQNEAQ in the germline V gene (reference sequence). This CDR3 region has 11 residues. V lost 5 bases and J 4 bases, leaving 3 bases between the germline ends. The chain's CDR3 is CASSPYNEQFF. CDR3 bases read: TGTGCCAGCAGCCCGTACAATGAG.

Remarks on this clone: The read gets to within 3 residues of the CDR3 end, and the germline J gene fills in the rest. The chain couples TRBV19 to TRBJ2-5; possibly TRBD2 for D (6 bases). The V gene's germline CDR1 is LNHDA and CDR2 SQIVND (reference sequence). Trimming cost V 3 bases and J 1 base, with 12 bases left between them. The CDR3 extends over 15 amino acids. The CDR3 protein is CASSIRRGPQETQYF. Incomplete CDR3 DNA: TGTGCCAGTAGTATCAGGAGGGGCCCCCAAGAGACC.

The CDR3 loop is CASSEVDSSSYTF. Partial CDR3 DNA: TGTGCCAGCAGTGAAGTGGACAGTTCTAGC. The chain employs TRBV6-1 and TRBJ1-2, with D possibly being TRBD1 (6 bases). Read data end 3 residues before the CDR3 end; the end is taken from the germline J gene. The CDR3 runs 13 residues. Germline CDR1 reads MNHNS; CDR2 reads SASEGT.

Worth noting for this clone: Coverage ceases 3 residues before the CDR3 finishes, and the germline J gene fills in the end. The rearrangement uses TRBV5-4 and TRBJ2-7; 7 bases map to TRBD1. In germline, CDR1 is SGHNT, CDR2 YYREEE (reference sequence). CDR3 length: 14 residues. Unmatched junction bases numbered 6, after V lost 4 bases and J lost 2 bases. This CDR3 is CASSAGQDPYEQYF. The sequenced CDR3 bases are TGTGCCAGCAGCGCCGGACAGGATCCCTACGAG.

This clone was counted ten times or more. The CDR3 extends 3 residues past the end of the read, so its final part is completed from the germline J gene. The rearrangement links TRBV18 to TRBJ2-3; TRBD2 aligns across 7 bases. Germline loops: CDR1 KGHSH, CDR2 LQKENI. This CDR3 spans 15 amino acids. J lost 1 base, V lost 1 base, and 2 bases had no gene match. CDR3 bases read: TGTGCCAGCTCACCACGACGGGGGGGCACAGATACG. Translation: CASSPRRGGTDT. The CDR3 reads in full as CASSPRRGGTDTQYF.

This clone has a count of ten or more. The read finishes 3 residues shy of the CDR3 end, and the germline J gene is used to complete it. This chain uses TRBV18 with TRBJ2-5; weak D call: TRBD1 (6 bases). The V end lost 6 bases, the J end lost 5 bases, and 16 bases lay between the germline ends. This CDR3 is built from 14 residues. Germline CDR1 and CDR2: KGHSH and LQKENI. The CDR3 here is CASSQRGSTETQYF. The sequenced CDR3 bases are TGTGCCAGCTCCCAAAGGGGGAGTACTGAGACC. Supplemented by reference TRBV18 and TRBJ2-5, the full variable domain reads NAGVMQNPRHLVRRRGQEARLRCSPMKGHSHVYWYRQLPEEGLKFMVYLQKENIIDESGMPKERFSAEFPKEGPSILRIQQVVRGDSAAYFCASSQRGSTETQYFGPGTRLLVL.

As regards this clone: Read sequence stops 3 residues before the CDR3 end, and the germline J gene provides the missing end. This chain joins TRBV5-1 and TRBJ2-7; tentative D call: TRBD1 (6 bases). CDR3 size: 14 residues. Trimming stripped 0 bases from V and 5 bases from J, with 12 bases between. CDR1 SGHRS and CDR2 YFSETQ come from the germline V gene. CDR3 region: CASSLAIQGNEQYF. The CDR3 DNA, read in part, is TGCGCCAGCAGCTTGGCGATACAGGGTAACGAG.

The sample holds many counts of this clone. The CDR3 protein is CASSPGQGGGNTEAFF. Partial CDR3 DNA: TGTGCCAGCAGCCCGGGACAGGGAGGTGGAAACACTGAA. The rearrangement uses TRBV4-2 and TRBJ1-1, with TRBD1 matching 9 bases. The CDR3 end falls 3 residues outside the read, so it is completed with the germline J gene. Trimming at V came to 4 bases and at J to 2 bases, leaving 8 bases not matched to a gene. The CDR3 length is 16 residues. CDR1 and CDR2 from the germline V gene are LGHNA and YNFKEQ.

This clone was seen at least ten times. The read ends 3 residues early relative to the CDR3; the germline J gene fills the gap. The chain uses TRBV7-6 and TRBJ2-1; 8 positions match TRBD2. Unmatched junction bases numbered 7, after V lost 5 bases and J lost 7 bases. CDR3 length: 14 residues. Germline V lookup: CDR1 SGHVS, CDR2 FNYEAQ. CDR3 DNA, as far as it was read: TGTGCCAGCAGCACGGGACTAGTGGAGAATGAG. Translation gives CASSTGLVENE. The whole CDR3 protein is CASSTGLVENEQFF. The entire variable domain, with the rest obtained from reference TRBV7-6 and TRBJ2-1, is as follows: GAGVSQSPRYKVTKRGQDVALRCDPISGHVSLYWYRQALGQGPEFLTYFNYEAQQDKSGLPNDRFSAERPEGSISTLTIQRTEQRDSAMYRCASSTGLVENEQFFGPGTRLTVL.

The sample holds many counts of this clone. The read ends 3 residues before the CDR3 terminus; that terminus is restored from the germline J gene. The J gene is TRBJ1-1, the V gene TRBV14, with TRBD1 identical over 7 bases. The CDR3 is 14 amino acids. Looked up from germline, CDR1 is SGHDN and CDR2 is FVKESK. Here the CDR3 reads CASSQLLKGAEAFF. The sequenced CDR3 bases are TGTGCCAGCAGCCAACTTTTAAAGGGGGCGGAA.